Below, 2 T cell receptor beta chains from the same sample are listed, as sequenced in a study of cytomegalovirus exposure and HLA in healthy donors. Primers for the PCR totalled 60 Vbeta and 13 Jbeta. Generated by immunoSEQ multiplex PCR, the TCRdb table keeps only in-frame clones and is missing some. Of some 140,000 clones listed, around 78% are singletons. Material for sequencing was PBMCs. The receptors here all came from a female donor in good health and CMV-seropositive.

V is TRBV6-1 and J is TRBJ1-5; possible D gene TRBD1, 5 bases. The CDR3 is 18 residues long. CDR1 is MNHNS, CDR2 SASEGT, per germline. V lost 2 bases and J lost 0, with 17 bases in between. Written as DNA, the CDR3 is TGTGCCAGCAGTGAATTGCCGGGGGGGACTAATAGCAATCAGCCCCAGCATTTT. Its protein is CASSELPGGTNSNQPQHF.

This chain joins TRBV27 and TRBJ1-2; 7 positions agree with TRBD1. V shed 4 bases, J shed 3 bases, and the junction held 2 bases outside the gene matches. The germline CDR1 and CDR2 sequences are MNHEY and SMNVEV (reference sequence). This CDR3 has 13 residues. The CDR3, as DNA: TGTGCCAGCAGTTGGGGGACAGACTATGGCTACACCTTC. As protein: CASSWGTDYGYTF.